The clone carrying this T cell receptor (beta chain) was observed a few times. As to time point: peripheral blood 6 weeks after treatment start. Profiled with immunoSEQ multiplex PCR; TCRdb holds only in-frame clones, not every one. In the table there are around 87,000 clones, around four fifths of which are singletons. This specimen comes from a study of PD-L1 blockade in urothelial cancer. CDR1 is SNHLY and CDR2 is FYNNEI in the germline V gene. This CDR3 has 12 residues. V was pared by 4 bases and J by 3 bases, with 7 bases between. The chain joins TRBV2 to TRBJ2-7; maybe TRBD1 (5 bases). The receptor was isolated from a man between 65 and 85 years old with urothelial cancer. This specimen consisted of PBMCs, obtained around atezolizumab (anti-PD-L1) treatment. CDR3 amino acids: CASSVTDYEQYF. The CDR3 DNA reads TGTGCCAGCAGTGTGACAGACTACGAGCAGTACTTC.